This TCR beta chain was obtained from a study of identical twins. In germline, CDR1 is WNHNN, CDR2 SYGVQD (reference sequence). CDR3 length: 17 residues. The V end lost 0 bases, the J end lost 0 bases, and 15 bases lay between the germline ends. Unique molecular identifiers were present on the cDNA, which also gained a universal primer site by template switching. TCRdb reprocessed the 5' RACE reads with MiXCR, giving one entry per CDR3 protein. This repertoire shows approximately 600,000 distinct CDR3 sequences, 7.1% found once; its top ten account for around 1.6%. There are a few counts of this clonotype. The sample was also linked to a second study, of yellow fever vaccine responses in identical twins.

Sequenced input: PBMCs. J is TRBJ2-7 and V is TRBV10-1; D possibly corresponds to TRBD1 (6 bases). This TCR was recovered from a woman between 18 and 30 years old in good health. The CDR3 DNA reads TGCGCCAGCAGTGAGTCGATCCGGAGAGGGGGCTCCTACGAGCAGTACTTC. This sequence encodes CASSESIRRGGSYEQYF.